Sequencing of this TCR beta chain was carried out in a study of early T cells in non-severe SARS-CoV-2 infection. The ends were cut back, 0 bases at V and 4 bases at J, with 10 bases in the middle. The V gene's germline CDR1 is MGHRA and CDR2 YSYEKL. The CDR3 is 15 amino acids. TCRdb re-called the 5' RACE reads with MiXCR, one entry per CDR3 protein. This sample has around 86,000 distinct CDR3 sequences, with roughly 14% found just once. In its sample, this clonotype was seen many times. The chain is built from TRBV4-1 and TRBJ2-1; TRBD1 is a possible D gene (6 bases). Sequenced material: whole blood. The TCR originated in an adult who was a healthcare worker with PCR-confirmed SARS-CoV-2 infection or an uninfected control (not recorded which). CDR3 in amino acids: CASSQERGMYNEQFF. CDR3 nucleotides: TGCGCCAGCAGCCAAGAAAGGGGGATGTACAATGAGCAGTTCTTC.